This T cell receptor (beta chain) was obtained from a study of technical replicates of blood from a handful of donors. V was pared by 1 base and J by 3 bases, with 9 bases between. The CDR3 runs to 14 residues. The germline V gene has CDR1 MGHRA and CDR2 YSYEKL. This table comes from immunoSEQ multiplex PCR, and its TCRdb copy is limited to in-frame clones, with some not included. The sample has about 81,000 clones; around 92% are singletons. The receptor was isolated from a human donor in good health. The chain combines TRBV4-1 with TRBJ1-1, with a weak D call TRBD1 (5 bases). The sequenced sample was T cells isolated from PBMCs. This chain's CDR3 is CASSQGRADTEAFF. The CDR3 nucleotides read TGCGCCAGCAGCCAAGGCAGGGCGGACACTGAAGCTTTCTTT.